A selection of T cell receptor beta chains follows, all from one sample in a study of T-cell memory formation after mild COVID-19. Using its own MiXCR run on the 5' RACE reads, TCRdb lists one record per CDR3 protein. The top ten clones hold 20% to 25% of a sample with around 320,000 distinct CDR3 sequences, roughly a fifth of them seen once. The sample consisted of PBMCs or a T cell subset sorted from them (not recorded which). The receptors were gathered from a young man who had mild COVID-19 (a few samples of this study predate the infection). Cell type and time point are not known. Each CDR3 is given with its conserved first and last residue. The order of the fields is D gene, J gene, clone size, V gene, CDR3 protein, CDR3 DNA. The D gene is left open where the match is weak. For some rows the clone size is stated as once, few or many, or as a class when expanded; others skip it.

NA TRBJ1-1 NA TRBV29-1 CSVEWTGGGTEAFF TGCAGCGTTGAGTGGACTGGGGGGGGCACTGAAGCTTTCTTT
NA TRBJ1-4 NA TRBV20-1 CSASRSTNEKLFF TGCAGTGCTAGTAGGTCGACTAATGAAAAACTGTTTTTT
NA TRBJ2-3 NA TRBV2 CASSEVESSTDTQYF TGTGCCAGCAGTGAAGTGGAATCTAGCACAGATACGCAGTATTTT
NA TRBJ2-3 NA TRBV5-1 CASSFDSTSTDTQYF TGCGCCAGCAGCTTCGACTCGACTAGCACAGATACGCAGTATTTT
NA TRBJ1-2 NA TRBV3-1 CASSEGKLWDPDYYGYTF TGTGCCAGCAGCGAAGGGAAACTCTGGGATCCCGATTACTATGGCTACACCTTC
TRBD2 TRBJ2-3 NA TRBV5-1 CASSSLPGLAGGTVADTQYF TGCGCCAGCAGTTCCCTTCCGGGACTAGCGGGGGGGACCGTGGCAGATACGCAGTATTTT
NA TRBJ2-3 NA TRBV7-8 CASSLEAREYPDTQYF TGTGCCAGCAGCTTAGAGGCTAGAGAGTACCCAGATACGCAGTATTTT
NA TRBJ2-3 NA TRBV2 CASSAMTAGDTQYF TGTGCCAGCAGCGCTATGACAGCGGGAGATACGCAGTATTTT
NA TRBJ2-5 once TRBV5-1 CASSLRSAVLSGETQYF TGCGCCAGCAGCTTGCGGTCGGCAGTACTCTCGGGAGAGACCCAGTACTTC
TRBD1 TRBJ2-1 NA TRBV29-1 CSALQGANYNEQFF TGCAGCGCTCTACAGGGGGCCAACTACAATGAGCAGTTCTTC
TRBD2 TRBJ2-3 few TRBV6-7 CASSAPGLAKDTQYF TGTGCCAGCAGTGCCCCGGGACTAGCGAAAGATACGCAGTATTTT
TRBD1 TRBJ2-2 NA TRBV24-1 CATSDSGQGDTGELFF TGTGCCACCAGTGACTCCGGACAGGGGGACACCGGGGAGCTGTTTTTT
TRBD2 TRBJ2-1 NA TRBV6-6 CASSDPQRGQWEQFF TGTGCCAGCAGCGACCCCCAGCGGGGGCAATGGGAGCAGTTCTTC
NA TRBJ2-7 NA TRBV7-9 CASSQLGDEQYF TGTGCCAGCAGCCAGCTCGGGGACGAGCAGTACTTC
NA TRBJ1-2 NA TRBV7-3 CASSPKSGDLYGYTF TGTGCCAGCAGCCCTAAGTCAGGGGACCTCTATGGCTACACCTTC
NA TRBJ1-1 NA TRBV5-1 CASSLDRADREAFF TGCGCCAGCAGCTTGGACAGGGCGGACCGTGAAGCTTTCTTT
TRBD1 TRBJ2-5 NA TRBV7-2 CASSAGTGKETQYF TGTGCCAGCAGCGCCGGGACAGGGAAAGAGACCCAGTACTTC
NA TRBJ1-2 few TRBV4-3 CASSPNREYGYTF TGCGCCAGCAGCCCTAACAGGGAGTATGGCTACACCTTC
NA TRBJ1-2 NA TRBV12-3/TRBV12-4 CASSSGEYGYTF TGTGCCAGCAGTTCGGGGGAGTATGGCTACACCTTC
TRBD1 TRBJ2-3 few TRBV6-2/TRBV6-3 CASSRPGQVTQYF TGTGCCAGCAGCCGACCCGGACAGGTTACGCAGTATTTT
NA TRBJ2-1 few TRBV5-1 CASSLGGFTYNEQFF TGCGCCAGCAGCTTGGGGGGATTCACCTACAATGAGCAGTTCTTC
TRBD2 TRBJ2-1 NA TRBV5-1 CASSLGPAGGREQFF TGCGCCAGCAGCTTGGGCCCAGCGGGGGGTCGGGAGCAGTTCTTC
TRBD2 TRBJ2-7 few TRBV14 CASSPMTSGGFYEQYF TGTGCCAGCAGCCCGATGACTAGCGGGGGCTTCTACGAGCAGTACTTC
NA TRBJ1-2 many TRBV6-6 CASRGGENYGYTF TGTGCCAGCAGGGGAGGGGAAAACTATGGCTACACCTTC
TRBD1 TRBJ2-7 NA TRBV5-6 CASSLDRGLYEQYF TGTGCCAGCAGCTTGGACAGGGGGCTCTACGAGCAGTACTTC
NA TRBJ1-4 NA TRBV4-3 CASSQRHRESRGKLFF TGCGCCAGCAGCCAACGCCACAGGGAAAGCCGCGGAAAACTGTTTTTT
NA TRBJ2-1 few TRBV6-5 CASSYSRQASYNEQFF TGTGCCAGCAGTTACTCCAGGCAGGCCTCCTACAATGAGCAGTTCTTC
TRBD1 TRBJ2-3 many TRBV7-3 CASSAGQASDTQYF TGTGCCAGCAGCGCCGGACAGGCCTCAGATACGCAGTATTTT
NA TRBJ1-5 many TRBV12-3/TRBV12-4 CASSLESNQPQHF TGTGCCAGCAGCCTCGAGAGCAATCAGCCCCAGCATTTT
TRBD2 TRBJ2-7 few TRBV6-5 CASSYPTSGGPYEQYF TGTGCCAGCAGTTACCCGACTAGCGGGGGTCCCTACGAGCAGTACTTC
TRBD1 TRBJ1-5 NA TRBV28 CASSRTGVSNQPQHF TGTGCCAGCAGCCGGACAGGAGTTAGCAATCAGCCCCAGCATTTT
NA TRBJ1-2 few TRBV5-5 CASSSPGQEEAVYGYTF TGTGCCAGCAGCTCGCCTGGGCAGGAGGAAGCGGTTTATGGCTACACCTTC
TRBD1 TRBJ1-6 few TRBV7-9 CASSGTGIGGSPLHF TGTGCCAGCAGTGGGACAGGGATCGGCGGATCACCCCTCCACTTT
NA TRBJ2-3 few TRBV7-2 CASSLGVIAMDTQYF TGTGCCAGCAGCTTAGGGGTGATAGCAATGGATACGCAGTATTTT
TRBD2 TRBJ2-7 few TRBV6-2/TRBV6-3 CASSYSAPTSGPSYEQYF TGTGCCAGCAGTTACTCCGCTCCTACTAGCGGACCTTCCTACGAGCAGTACTTC
NA TRBJ2-3 few TRBV7-6 CASSLEVGDTDTQYF TGTGCCAGCAGCTTAGAAGTTGGCGACACAGATACGCAGTATTTT
NA TRBJ2-3 NA TRBV4-3 CASSHRLGLGARTDTQYF TGCGCCAGCAGCCACCGGCTGGGTCTGGGAGCTCGCACAGATACGCAGTATTTT
NA TRBJ2-5 few TRBV28 CASRPGTQETQYF TGTGCCAGCAGGCCCGGGACACAAGAGACCCAGTACTTC
NA TRBJ2-7 NA TRBV18 CASSADSLEQYF TGTGCCAGCTCAGCCGACAGTTTGGAGCAGTACTTC
NA TRBJ2-5 NA TRBV5-1 CASSPRGSGETQYF TGCGCCAGCAGCCCTCGGGGGTCGGGAGAGACCCAGTACTTC
NA TRBJ1-5 NA TRBV5-5 CASSWGTPAYSNQPQHF TGTGCCAGCAGCTGGGGGACACCAGCCTATAGCAATCAGCCCCAGCATTTT
NA TRBJ1-1 NA TRBV12-3/TRBV12-4 CASSLEQGGTEAFF TGTGCCAGCAGTTTGGAACAGGGAGGCACTGAAGCTTTCTTT
NA TRBJ1-1 few TRBV12-3/TRBV12-4 CASSRDRVNTEAFF TGTGCCAGCAGTCGTGACAGAGTGAACACTGAAGCTTTCTTT
NA TRBJ1-2 many TRBV4-1 CASSPRQGVGYGYTF TGCGCCAGCAGCCCCCGCCAAGGAGTTGGCTATGGCTACACCTTC